These 28 T cell receptor beta chains were all obtained from the same sample, sequenced in a study of Tregs in tolerant kidney transplant recipients. These TCRs are of unknown antigen specificity. Assay used: immunoSEQ multiplex PCR; TCRdb lists only in-frame clones, some missing. The sample lists about 21,000 clones, just over 65% occurring once. Sequencing was performed on Tregs from blood cultured with allogeneic cells. All receptors derive from a human donor in good health.

The CDR3 coding sequence is TGTGCCAGCAGCTTAGACGGGGGCTCTGGTGATGGCTACACCTTC. Its translation: CASSLDGGSGDGYTF. The chain has TRBV7-3 and TRBJ1-2, with D tentatively TRBD1 (6 bases). CDR1 is SGHTA and CDR2 is FQGTGA in the germline V gene. Trimming removed 2 bases from V and 6 bases from J, with 16 bases in between. This CDR3 has 15 residues.

This clone was counted a single time. The chain couples TRBV5-1 to TRBJ1-1, with TRBD1 as a possible D gene (6 bases). The germline V gene has CDR1 SGHRS and CDR2 YFSETQ. The ends were cut back, 0 bases at V and 3 bases at J, with 12 bases in the middle. This CDR3 contains 15 residues. In DNA form, the CDR3 reads TGCGCCAGCAGCTTGGAAGGGGGGGCTGACACTGAAGCTTTCTTT. Encoded protein: CASSLEGGADTEAFF.

This clone is medium-sized (0.01 to 0.1%). V is TRBV5-6 and J is TRBJ1-1, with no clear D. The CDR3 has 14 amino acids. Germline CDR1 and CDR2: SGHDT and YYEEEE. Trimming pared 3 bases from V and 4 bases from J, leaving 13 bases between. For the CDR3, the DNA is TGTGCCAGCAGCTACCTTGGAGGAGGCACTGAAGCTTTCTTT. Amino acid sequence: CASSYLGGGTEAFF. Full variable domain (remainder filled in from reference TRBV5-6 and TRBJ1-1): DAGVTQSPTHLIKTRGQQVTLRCSPKSGHDTVSWYQQALGQGPQFIFQYYEEEERQRGNFPDRFSGHQFPNYSSELNVNALLLGDSALYLCASSYLGGGTEAFFGQGTRLTVV.

J is TRBJ2-7 and V is TRBV5-1; no firm D call. The germline V and J ends were trimmed by 0 bases and 0 bases, with 7 bases remaining between them. Germline CDR1 SGHRS, CDR2 YFSETQ. The CDR3 runs 14 residues. CDR3 sequence (DNA): TGCGCCAGCAGCTTGGGGGCTATCTCCTACGAGCAGTACTTC. Amino acids: CASSLGAISYEQYF.

CDR3 sequence (DNA): TGTGCCAGCAGTCCCCGGACAGGGAGCACCGGGGAGCTGTTTTTT. It encodes CASSPRTGSTGELFF. This rearrangement joins TRBV2 to TRBJ2-2; 8 bases fit TRBD1. Per the germline V gene, CDR1 is SNHLY and CDR2 is FYNNEI. V dropped 5 bases and J dropped 4; count of bases not matched to a gene: 6. The CDR3 runs to 15 residues.

This chain connects TRBV6-1 to TRBJ2-2; D not certain. The V end was cut by 6 bases, the J end by 4 bases, with 15 bases between. CDR1 is MNHNS, CDR2 SASEGT, per germline. The CDR3 covers 15 residues. The DNA of the CDR3 is TGTGCCAGCAGGAGTGGGGTAGTGGGCACCGGGGAGCTGTTTTTT. It codes for CASRSGVVGTGELFF.

This clone is medium-sized in the sample. The chain is built from TRBV7-3 and TRBJ1-6; 7 nucleotides line up with TRBD1. Trimming removed 5 bases from V and 7 bases from J; junction bases left unmatched: 5. The CDR3 runs 14 residues. Germline CDR1 SGHTA, CDR2 FQGTGA. In nucleotides, the CDR3 is TGTGCCAGCAGCCCGACAGGGTGGAATTCACCCCTCCACTTT. This codes for CASSPTGWNSPLHF. Combining the CDR3 with reference TRBV7-3 and TRBJ1-6 gives the whole variable domain GAGVSQTPSNKVTEKGKYVELRCDPISGHTALYWYRQSLGQGPEFLIYFQGTGAADDSGLPNDRFFAVRPEGSVSTLKIQRTERGDSAVYLCASSPTGWNSPLHFGNGTRLTVT.

The chain links TRBV7-9 to TRBJ2-1; 10 nucleotides align to TRBD2. Trimming removed 1 base from V and 9 bases from J; junction bases left unmatched: 9. From germline, CDR1 is SEHNR and CDR2 FQNEAQ (reference sequence). This CDR3 region has 16 residues. CDR3 residues: CASSLGRAGGPVEQFF. CDR3 bases: TGTGCCAGCAGCTTAGGTCGAGCGGGAGGGCCCGTTGAGCAGTTCTTC.

This clone has just a few counts. The V call is TRBV4-2, the J call TRBJ1-4; possibly TRBD1 for D (5 bases). The CDR3 has 14 amino acids. Germline-derived CDR1 and CDR2 are LGHNA and YNFKEQ. Trimming pared 4 bases from V and 5 bases from J, leaving 11 bases between. The CDR3 is CASSRGRPNEKLFF. CDR3 bases: TGTGCCAGCAGCCGGGGCAGGCCCAATGAAAAACTGTTTTTT.

The chain joins TRBV7-9 to TRBJ1-6, with D possibly TRBD1 on 5 matching bases. V was trimmed by 0 bases and J by 6 bases, leaving 18 bases between them. Germline-derived CDR1 and CDR2 are SEHNR and FQNEAQ (reference sequence). There are 18 residues in the CDR3. This CDR3 is CASSLAGTHSGSNSPLHF. The CDR3 region has the DNA TGTGCCAGCAGCTTAGCGGGGACCCACTCGGGAAGTAATTCACCCCTCCACTTT.

This rearrangement joins TRBV5-1 to TRBJ2-7, with 9 bases fitting TRBD1. The CDR3 is 15 residues long. Germline loops: CDR1 SGHRS, CDR2 YFSETQ. V was pared by 4 bases and J by 1 base, with 6 bases of the junction left unmatched. The CDR3 region has the DNA TGCGCCAGCAGCCTCGGACAGGGGAGGTCCTACGAGCAGTACTTC. Residues: CASSLGQGRSYEQYF.

The chain has TRBV18 and TRBJ2-7, with D perhaps assigned TRBD1 or TRBD2 (6 bases each). The CDR3 has 16 residues. Trimming took 3 bases from V and 2 from J, leaving 17 bases between them. Germline-derived CDR1 and CDR2 are KGHSH and LQKENI. The CDR3: CASSPTGAETTYEQYF. The CDR3 DNA follows: TGTGCCAGCTCACCTACGGGGGCGGAGACCACCTACGAGCAGTACTTC.

The rearrangement links TRBV6-5 to TRBJ2-5, with 12 nucleotides matching TRBD1. There are 14 residues in the CDR3. The germline V gene encodes CDR1 MNHEY and CDR2 SVGAGI. V dropped 4 bases and J dropped 5; count of bases not matched to a gene: 2. CDR3 region: CASSWDRGQETQYF. CDR3 nucleotide sequence: TGTGCCAGCAGTTGGGACAGGGGGCAGGAGACCCAGTACTTC.

This clone was seen a handful of times. The chain carries TRBV7-2 and TRBJ2-2, with D perhaps matching TRBD2 (5 bases). Germline lookup yields CDR1 SGHTA and CDR2 FQGNSA. The CDR3 loop spans 15 amino acids. The V end lost 3 bases, the J end lost 7 bases, and 15 bases lay between the germline ends. The CDR3 loop reads CASSFSPGYNGELFF. In DNA, the CDR3 is TGTGCCAGCAGCTTTTCCCCGGGGTACAACGGGGAGCTGTTTTTT. Full variable domain (missing parts from reference TRBV7-2 and TRBJ2-2): GAGVSQSPSNKVTEKGKDVELRCDPISGHTALYWYRQSLGQGLEFLIYFQGNSAPDKSGLPSDRFSAERTGGSVSTLTIQRTQQEDSAVYLCASSFSPGYNGELFFGEGSRLTVL.

This clone was observed a handful of times. The junction departs from germline at one end; a sequencing error may be responsible. This chain connects TRBV7-7 to TRBJ2-1; D is perhaps TRBD1 (6 bases). The CDR3 covers 15 residues. Germline loops: CDR1 SSHAT, CDR2 FNYEAQ (reference sequence). The CDR3 nucleotides read TGTGCCAGCAGTTTAGGACAGTACTTGGGGAATGAGCAGTTCTTC. Translating it yields CASSLGQYLGNEQFF. The full variable domain, with the rest looked up from reference TRBV7-7 and TRBJ2-1, is GAGVSQSPRYKVTKRGQDVTLRCDPISSHATLYWYQQALGQGPEFLTYFNYEAQPDKSGLPSDRFSAERPEGSISTLTIQRTEQRDSAMYRCASSLGQYLGNEQFFGPGTRLTVL.

J is TRBJ2-1 and V is TRBV5-1; 10 nucleotides align to TRBD2. Trimming cost V 5 bases and J 1 base; bases outside gene matches: 3. This CDR3 region has 15 residues. Germline CDR1 reads SGHRS; CDR2 reads YFSETQ. The CDR3 sequence is CASREGLASYNEQFF. The DNA of the CDR3 is TGCGCCAGCAGGGAGGGACTAGCGTCCTACAATGAGCAGTTCTTC.

The V call is TRBV19, the J call TRBJ1-5; the match to TRBD1 covers 7 bases. CDR1 is LNHDA, CDR2 SQIVND, per germline (reference sequence). V lost 4 bases and J lost 3; bases outside the gene matches: 9. This CDR3 is built from 16 residues. CDR3 in amino acids: CASSTPARGNNQPQHF. The CDR3 DNA reads TGTGCCAGTAGTACCCCGGCCAGGGGGAACAATCAGCCCCAGCATTTT.

The rearrangement uses TRBV10-2 and TRBJ1-6; tentatively, D is TRBD1 (5 bases). V dropped 4 bases and J dropped 8 bases, with 15 bases sitting between them. This CDR3 has 15 residues. Germline V CDR1 and CDR2: WSHSY, SAAADI. In DNA form, the CDR3 reads TGCGCCAGCAGTGTGCCGGGGGACGGGGATTCACCCCTCCACTTT. This gives the protein CASSVPGDGDSPLHF.

This rearrangement joins TRBV5-5 to TRBJ1-6; D gene unclear. The V end was cut by 1 base, the J end by 7 bases, with 15 bases between. The CDR3 extends over 16 amino acids. Germline V gene sequence: CDR1 SGHKS, CDR2 YYEKEE (reference sequence). The CDR3 region is CASSLWGGTGNSPLHF. The CDR3 region has the DNA TGTGCCAGCAGCTTGTGGGGTGGAACGGGAAATTCACCCCTCCACTTT.

The rearrangement links TRBV10-3 to TRBJ2-1, with D hard to call. The CDR3 runs 18 residues. Per the germline V gene, CDR1 is ENHRY and CDR2 is SYGVKD. Trimming took 6 bases from V and 1 from J, leaving 22 bases between them. CDR3 residues: CAIRSDADYTQSYNEQFF. CDR3 in DNA: TGTGCCATCAGGTCGGATGCAGATTACACCCAGTCCTACAATGAGCAGTTCTTC.

The rearrangement links TRBV19 to TRBJ1-2; D is ambiguous. There are 15 residues in the CDR3. Deletions cut 9 bases from V and 1 base from J, with 18 bases between. The germline CDR1 and CDR2 sequences are LNHDA and SQIVND (reference sequence). Written as DNA, the CDR3 is TGTGCCAGCCTTCATTTAACGGGCATTAACTATGGCTACACCTTC. Amino acids: CASLHLTGINYGYTF.

V is TRBV14 and J is TRBJ2-2; D ambiguous. V was trimmed by 1 base and J by 8 bases, leaving 8 bases between them. The CDR3 spans 13 residues. Germline-derived CDR1 and CDR2 are SGHDN and FVKESK. The CDR3 nucleotides read TGTGCCAGCAGCCAAGTAGCACGGGGGGAGCTGTTTTTT. As protein: CASSQVARGELFF. Together with reference TRBV14 and TRBJ2-2, the CDR3 gives the full variable domain: EAGVTQFPSHSVIEKGQTVTLRCDPISGHDNLYWYRRVMGKEIKFLLHFVKESKQDESGMPNNRFLAERTGGTYSTLKVQPAELEDSGVYFCASSQVARGELFFGEGSRLTVL.

This clone has just a few counts. The V call is TRBV9, the J call TRBJ2-3, with 9 bases aligning to TRBD2. This CDR3 is built from 16 residues. J gave up 0 bases and V 4 bases, and 6 bases lay outside the gene matches. CDR1 is SGDLS, CDR2 YYNGEE, per germline. CDR3 region: CASSSGLAQSTDTQYF. The CDR3 DNA follows: TGTGCCAGCAGCTCTGGACTAGCGCAGAGCACAGATACGCAGTATTTT.

This clone was picked up a small number of times. The chain links TRBV7-9 to TRBJ2-6, with a possible D match to TRBD2 (6 bases). V lost 3 bases and J 3 bases, leaving 12 bases between the germline ends. Germline V gene lookup returns CDR1 SEHNR and CDR2 FQNEAQ (reference sequence). The CDR3 runs to 16 residues. As DNA, the CDR3 is TGTGCCAGCAGCTTTTACGGGAGACTTGGGGCCAACGTCCTGACTTTC. Translating it yields CASSFYGRLGANVLTF.

The chain is built from TRBV4-1 and TRBJ2-2; 13 nucleotides match TRBD2. CDR1 is MGHRA and CDR2 is YSYEKL in the germline V gene. V trimming: 3 bases; J trimming: 9 bases; junction bases outside the gene matches: 7. This CDR3 has 16 residues. DNA of the CDR3: TGCGCCAGCAGCCACCCCGGGACTAGCGGGGTTTGGGAGCTGTTTTTT. Translated, it gives CASSHPGTSGVWELFF.

V usage is TRBV7-6 and J usage is TRBJ2-2; possibly TRBD1 for D (5 bases). CDR3 length: 15 amino acids. Germline V gene data show CDR1 as SGHVS and CDR2 as FNYEAQ. Trimming shortened V by 3 bases and J by 7 bases, and 15 bases separated the two germline ends. The CDR3 DNA reads TGTGCCAGCAGCTTTATGCCAGGGTGGGTCGGGGAGCTGTTTTTT. Its protein product is CASSFMPGWVGELFF.

CDR3 coding DNA: TGTGCCAGCAGCTCTGCTTTGGAGCAGAGAGAGACCCAGTACTTC. It codes for CASSSALEQRETQYF. The chain uses TRBV5-5 and TRBJ2-5; D uncertain. Trimming took 3 bases from V and 4 from J, leaving 16 bases between them. This CDR3 region has 15 residues. Germline V lookup: CDR1 SGHKS, CDR2 YYEKEE (reference sequence).

The J gene is TRBJ2-3, the V gene TRBV7-2; no reliable D call. CDR1 is SGHTA, CDR2 FQGNSA, per germline. CDR3 length: 15 amino acids. V was clipped by 2 bases and J by 0 bases, with 9 bases between them. The CDR3 reads CASSLIGWSTDTQYF. The CDR3 coding sequence is TGTGCCAGCAGCTTAATAGGGTGGAGCACAGATACGCAGTATTTT.